This T cell receptor beta chain is from a study of T cell changes during pregnancy in multiple sclerosis. Data came from immunoSEQ multiplex PCR; TCRdb stores just in-frame clones and leaves some out. In the table there are around 56,000 clones, 80% to 90% of which are singletons. The V gene's germline CDR1 is SGHRS and CDR2 YFSETQ. This CDR3 is 16 amino acids long. V gave up 4 bases and J gave up 6 bases, with 21 bases separating them. This clone appeared a few times. The sample consisted of CD4+ T cells from peripheral blood mononuclear cells, taken in the third trimester of pregnancy. The chain has TRBV5-1 and TRBJ2-3; D might be TRBD1 (6 bases). This TCR came from a female donor with multiple sclerosis, enrolled in a pregnancy study. CDR3 DNA: TGCGCCAGCAGCGTGGGACAAGGTTTAAGTTTGGATACGCAGTATTTT. It codes for CASSVGQGLSLDTQYF.